This T cell receptor beta chain originates from a study of a mutant IDH1 vaccine in newly diagnosed glioma (dated by TCRdb to about 2021). Background on the whole study: Vaccination was initiated 4-6 weeks after radiotherapy alone, or concurrently with temozolomide cycles in the chemotherapy-containing groups. The approximately 29 treated patients were around 60% male and roughly 40% female, with a mean age of approximately 40 years. Prior to enrollment, patients had been given standard therapy consisting of radiotherapy alone, temozolomide alone, or radiochemotherapy with temozolomide, with the combination given to most patients. The week-35 safety follow-up took place at visit V12, and the week-47 end of study took place at visit V13. Six visits were used for peripheral blood collection: V03 (baseline), V05, V07, V10, V12 and V13. Longitudinal TCRB deep sequencing was done for some 26 treated patients, wherever samples were available for exploratory analyses.

Explained via the paper, the time point label denotes: week 47, end of study. A 20-mer mutant IDH1 peptide at 300 micrograms in Montanide made up each vaccine dose, which was injected subcutaneously together with topical imiquimod. Eight vaccinations were administered to patients in weeks 1, 3, 5, 7, 11, 15, 19 and 23, corresponding to visits V03 through V10. The donors had newly diagnosed IDH1-mutant astrocytomas of WHO grade 3 or 4 that showed loss of nuclear ATRX. The samples were drawn from NOA16, a multicentre, single-arm, open-label phase I trial in Germany that tested a mutant IDH1 peptide vaccine in humans for the first time. Genomic DNA for TCRB sequencing was extracted from EDTA blood using the DNeasy Blood and Tissue Kit. Comments on this clone: What this receptor recognizes is not known. Per-nucleotide qualities are absent, and no much larger clonotype sits a single base away.

Library preparation was by the immunoSEQ multiplex PCR assay. Rearranged TCR beta chain sequences were amplified using the hsTCRB Kit according to the manufacturer's protocol. Sequencing of TCRB libraries was carried out on an Illumina MiSeq. The paper's data handling went like this. The proprietary platform of the kit vendor was used for demultiplexing, trimming and gene mapping. The clones in this table, taken by TCRdb from immuneACCESS, are in-frame only. Not every clone is retained; where verified, under half of the shortfall comes from an unresolved V gene, and the cause of the rest is unknown. V, J and clone size were drawn from that table, and D and trimming were deduced from the DNA. In all, the sample holds approximately 100,000 clones, and roughly 91% of those were seen once. The ten most abundant clones make up approximately 0.8% of the sample. Findings and caveats that apply to the study as a whole: Immune responses induced by the vaccine were seen in about 93% of patients across multiple MHC alleles. Availability determined which PBMC samples were chosen for TCRB deep sequencing. No apparent relationship was observed between pseudoprogression and alterations in the top peripheral T cell clonotypes detected by TCRB sequencing. According to the authors, sample limitations meant that analyses of patient blood samples could not be reproduced.

CDR1 MGHRA and CDR2 YSYEKL are derived from the germline V gene. The CDR3 goes from the cysteine to the phenylalanine over 16 residues. Just the 48-base CDR3 DNA is kept, in frame starting at base 1. V was cut back by 5 bases and J by 5 bases, leaving a gap of 20 bases between them. The specimen comprised PBMCs, sampled from a glioma patient whose treatment included an IDH1 peptide vaccine. The rearrangement combines TRBV4-1 with TRBJ2-3; TRBD1 is a weak D gene call, 5 bases matching. The sequence was obtained from a woman in her fifties or sixties with glioma. The CDR3 region has the sequence CASSSLPIATGDTQYF. The DNA sequence follows: TGCGCCAGCAGCTCTCTCCCCATCGCTACAGGAGATACGCAGTATTTT.